Listed here is a single T cell receptor (beta chain). Its specificity is unknown. The CDR3 runs to 20 residues. Germline assignment: CDR1 SGHVS and CDR2 FNYEAQ. V shed 1 base and J 3 bases; nucleotides not matched to a gene: 16. The data belong to a study of shared clonotypes between healthy human individuals. Across several immunoSEQ plates, the genomic DNA of each subset was split evenly. Profiled with immunoSEQ multiplex PCR; TCRdb holds only in-frame clones, not every one. The sample shows about 2.3 million clones, 85% to 95% of them seen only once. Notes on the study in general: Among donors, sharing of clonotypes was expected to be affected by sequencing depth. It was the non-shared clonotypes that had lower generation probabilities than clonotypes shared by all four donors. Of the naive CD4 clonotypes, around 4.7% were shared across a handful of donors.

The TCR comes from a man younger than 30 in good health. Some clones in this sample may be carry-over from other donors' samples. The sequenced sample consisted of naive CD4+ T cells from PBMCs. Subset meaning: CD45RA+ positively selected. This sequence joins TRBV7-6 and TRBJ2-1; 9 nucleotides match TRBD2. The CDR3 DNA follows: TGTGCCAGCAGCTTAGGGGGCCTAGCGGGACCGAGGGGCCTCTACAATGAGCAGTTCTTC. This codes for CASSLGGLAGPRGLYNEQFF.